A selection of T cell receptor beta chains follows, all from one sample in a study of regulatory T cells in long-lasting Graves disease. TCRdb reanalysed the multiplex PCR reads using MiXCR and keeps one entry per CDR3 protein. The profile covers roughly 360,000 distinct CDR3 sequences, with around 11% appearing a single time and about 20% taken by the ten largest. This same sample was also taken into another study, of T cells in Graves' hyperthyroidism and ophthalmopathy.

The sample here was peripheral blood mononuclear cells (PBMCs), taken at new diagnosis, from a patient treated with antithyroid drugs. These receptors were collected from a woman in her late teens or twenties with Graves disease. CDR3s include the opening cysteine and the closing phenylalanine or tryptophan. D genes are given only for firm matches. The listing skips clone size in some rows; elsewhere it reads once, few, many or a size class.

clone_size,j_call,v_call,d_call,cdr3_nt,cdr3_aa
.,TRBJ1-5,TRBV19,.,TGTGCCAGTAGTGATTGGGTTTATAGCAATCAGCCCCAGCATTTT,CASSDWVYSNQPQHF
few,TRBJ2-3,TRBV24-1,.,TGTGCCACCAGCTGGGGTAGCACAGATACGCAGTATTTT,CATSWGSTDTQYF
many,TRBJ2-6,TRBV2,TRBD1,TGTGCCAGCAGTTCCGGGACAGGGTACTCTGGGGCCAACGTCCTGACTTTC,CASSSGTGYSGANVLTF
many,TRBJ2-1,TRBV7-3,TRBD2,TGTGCCAGCAGCTCTTTTGGGCTAGCGGGGGGCTCCTACAATGAGCAGTTCTTC,CASSSFGLAGGSYNEQFF
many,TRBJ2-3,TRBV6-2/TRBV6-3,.,TGTGCCAGCGGCCAGACTAGATCAGATACGCAGTATTTT,CASGQTRSDTQYF
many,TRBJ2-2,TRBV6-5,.,TGTGCCAGCAGTTTGGCGGGGCGGCGCGCGAACACCGGGGAGCTGTTTTTT,CASSLAGRRANTGELFF
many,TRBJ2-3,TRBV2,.,TGTGCCAGCAGTGAAGGGGAGGCCGAAGATACGCAGTATTTT,CASSEGEAEDTQYF
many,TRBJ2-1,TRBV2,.,TGTGCCAGCAGTGCGCCTCTTTTTTCAGATGAGCAGTTCTTC,CASSAPLFSDEQFF
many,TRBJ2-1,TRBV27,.,TGTGCCAGCAGTCACACAGGGAGAGATGAGCAGTTCTTC,CASSHTGRDEQFF
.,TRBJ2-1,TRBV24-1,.,TGTGCCACCAGTGGCACTTCGAGTTACAATGAGCAGTTCTTC,CATSGTSSYNEQFF
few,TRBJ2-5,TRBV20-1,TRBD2,TGCAGTGCTGCAAGGACTAGCGGTACCCAAGAGACCCAGTACTTC,CSAARTSGTQETQYF
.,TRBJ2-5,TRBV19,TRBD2,TGTGCCAGTATTGGCTTGGCGGGGGACGTGGAGACCCAGTACTTC,CASIGLAGDVETQYF
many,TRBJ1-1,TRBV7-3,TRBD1,TGTGCCAGCAGCTCCACGTCAGGGGGGGCTACGAACACTGAAGCTTTCTTT,CASSSTSGGATNTEAFF
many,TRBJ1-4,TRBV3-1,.,TGTGCCAGCAGCCAAGATGGAGGGGGAGTAGAGGAAAAACTGTTTTTT,CASSQDGGGVEEKLFF
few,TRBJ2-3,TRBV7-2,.,TGTGCCAGCAGCCTCCATTTAGCTACGCAGTATTTT,CASSLHLATQYF
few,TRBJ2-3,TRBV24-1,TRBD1,TGTGCCACCAGTGAACAGGGGAGCACAGATACGCAGTATTTT,CATSEQGSTDTQYF
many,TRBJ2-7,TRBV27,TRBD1,TGTGCCAGCAGTTTATCTGGGACAGGAGGCGAGAAGTCCTACGAGCAGTACTTC,CASSLSGTGGEKSYEQYF
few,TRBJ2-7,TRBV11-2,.,TGTGCCAGCAGCTTTAAACAGGGAGGCGAGCAGTACTTC,CASSFKQGGEQYF
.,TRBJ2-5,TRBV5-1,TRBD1,TGCGCCAGCAGCTCCCGGGACAGCTACCAAGAGACCCAGTACTTC,CASSSRDSYQETQYF
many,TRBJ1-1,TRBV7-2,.,TGTGCCAGCAGCTTTAGGACAGAGAACACTGAAGCTTTCTTT,CASSFRTENTEAFF
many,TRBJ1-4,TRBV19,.,TGTGCCAGTCTCCGAGGAGGCAAGGCTAATGAAAAACTGTTTTTT,CASLRGGKANEKLFF
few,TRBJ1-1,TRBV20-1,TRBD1,TGCAGTGCCCGAGCCGGACAGGGGGCTGTCGACACTGAAGCTTTCTTT,CSARAGQGAVDTEAFF
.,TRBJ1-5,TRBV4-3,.,TGCGCCAGCAGCCAAAATCGGTATCAGCCCCAGCATTTT,CASSQNRYQPQHF
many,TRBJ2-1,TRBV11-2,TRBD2,TGTGCCAGCAGCTTGCCTCCTCCGGGACTAGCAATGCAGCAGTTCTTC,CASSLPPPGLAMQQFF
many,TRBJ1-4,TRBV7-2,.,TGTGCCAGCTCGGACCCGGGAGAAAAACTGTTTTTT,CASSDPGEKLFF
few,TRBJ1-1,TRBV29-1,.,TGCAGCGTTGTGCAGTTCTCCGGGAGCACTGAAGCTTTCTTT,CSVVQFSGSTEAFF
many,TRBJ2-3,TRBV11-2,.,TGTGCCAGCAGCTTATCAGCTAGCACAGATACGCAGTATTTT,CASSLSASTDTQYF
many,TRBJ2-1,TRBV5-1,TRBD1,TGCGCCAGCAGCTTAGTTCGGACAGGGGGCATAGATGAGCAGTTCTTC,CASSLVRTGGIDEQFF
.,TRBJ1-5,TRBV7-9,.,TGTGCCAGCAGCAGGACAGAGCCGGTTCAGCCCCAGCATTTT,CASSRTEPVQPQHF
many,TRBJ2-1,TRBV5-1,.,TGCGCCAGCAGCGGGAAGCGTTTCTCCTACAATGAGCAGTTCTTC,CASSGKRFSYNEQFF
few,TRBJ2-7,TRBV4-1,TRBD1,TGCGCCAGCAGCCCTGGGACAGGGGGCCACTACGAGCAGTACTTC,CASSPGTGGHYEQYF